One and the same sample provided the 30 T cell receptor beta chains below, sequenced in a study of Ad26.COV2.S vaccination and SARS-CoV-2 variants (dated by TCRdb to 2020 to 2023). The label giving this sample's treatment or condition can be read as: roughly 20 received Ad26.COV2.S at low or high dose, single or two shots; 5 received placebo; per-sample allocation not given. Repertoires of vaccine and placebo recipients were sequenced from samples taken on day 63 after the first injection. Receptor libraries were prepared by the immunoSEQ multiplex PCR assay. This is the immuneACCESS table as TCRdb keeps it, with only in-frame sequences that have V and J called. A part of the clones is gone; compared with another copy, unresolved V genes explain less than half, and the rest is unexplained. Within this sample are roughly 330,000 clones, with 90% of them counted one time only. The ten largest clones take up about 5% of the sample.

The material sequenced was peripheral blood, taken in a trial of Ad26.COV2.S vaccine versus placebo. The receptors were sampled from a person aged 18-60 years who received the Ad26.COV2.S COVID-19 vaccine or a placebo.

The chain recombines TRBV6-5 with TRBJ1-3; D is uncertain. The CDR3 is 15 residues long. Trimming took off 3 bases at V and 4 bases at J, with 13 bases between the two ends. Per the germline V gene, CDR1 is MNHEY and CDR2 is SVGAGI. The CDR3 DNA reads TGTGCCAGCAGTTATTATCGGGGTCCCGGAAACACCATATATTTT. It is translated as CASSYYRGPGNTIYF.

This rearrangement joins TRBV6-5 to TRBJ1-4; TRBD1 matches at 8 bases. The ends lost 5 bases at V and 8 bases at J; junction bases unmatched: 7. Germline values: CDR1 MNHEY, CDR2 SVGAGI. This CDR3 comprises 14 residues. CDR3 in DNA: TGTGCCAGCAGTCCCGGACAGGGCGGAGAAAAACTGTTTTTT. This gives the protein CASSPGQGGEKLFF.

Concerning this clone: One end of the junction is discordant with germline, which a read error may explain. The V gene is TRBV27, the J gene TRBJ2-7; 9 positions agree with TRBD1. CDR1 MNHEY and CDR2 SMNVEV come from the germline V gene (reference sequence). The CDR3 is made up of 15 amino acids. The CDR3 is CASSPTGTGFPLSHF. The CDR3 DNA sequence: TGTGCCAGCAGCCCCACCGGGACAGGGTTTCCCCTCTCGCACTTC.

V usage is TRBV11-2 and J usage is TRBJ2-5, with D possibly called TRBD1 or TRBD2 (5 bases each). Trimming took 5 bases from V and 3 from J, leaving 10 bases between them. The CDR3 contains 13 residues. The germline CDR1 and CDR2 sequences are SGHAT and FQNNGV. In DNA form, the CDR3 reads TGTGCCAGCAGCCGGGACGGAAAAGAGACCCAGTACTTC. This codes for CASSRDGKETQYF.

The chain employs TRBV19 and TRBJ1-6; 7 positions match TRBD1. After removal of 9 bases from V and 1 base from J, the junction contained 6 bases not matched to a gene. The CDR3 consists of 15 residues. CDR1 and CDR2 from the germline V gene are LNHDA and SQIVND (reference sequence). In DNA form, the CDR3 reads TGTGCCAGCCGAGGGGGCGCGTCCTATAATTCACCCCTCCACTTT. It translates to CASRGGASYNSPLHF.

This clone showed up just a few times. This chain links TRBV5-5 with TRBJ1-2; D gene unclear. CDR1 and CDR2 (germline): SGHKS, YYEKEE (reference sequence). V dropped 4 bases and J dropped 3 bases, with 10 bases sitting between them. This CDR3 has 13 residues. CDR3 nucleotides: TGTGCCAGCAGCGTGAGCGGAGACTATGGCTACACCTTC. It is translated as CASSVSGDYGYTF.

The chain has TRBV7-2 and TRBJ1-2, with TRBD1 identical over 7 bases. The CDR3 spans 15 residues. The germline gives CDR1 SGHTA, CDR2 FQGNSA. After removal of 4 bases from V and 0 bases from J, the junction contained 5 bases not matched to a gene. The CDR3 protein is CASSYGDRPNYGYTF. As DNA, the CDR3 is TGTGCCAGCAGCTACGGGGACAGACCTAACTATGGCTACACCTTC.

The J gene is TRBJ2-7, the V gene TRBV4-1, with 8 bases lining up with TRBD2. Trimming removed 0 bases from V and 4 bases from J; junction bases left unmatched: 14. Germline CDR1 and CDR2: MGHRA and YSYEKL. CDR3 length: 18 amino acids. CDR3 region: CASSQDPLAGPLAYEQYF. In DNA form, the CDR3 reads TGCGCCAGCAGCCAAGATCCGCTAGCGGGCCCCCTCGCATACGAGCAGTACTTC.

V is TRBV4-1 and J is TRBJ1-5, with D possibly TRBD1 on 6 matching bases. Germline loops: CDR1 MGHRA, CDR2 YSYEKL. The CDR3 has 19 amino acids. Deletions cut 3 bases from V and 3 bases from J, with 24 bases between. In DNA, the CDR3 is TGCGCCAGCAGCCACACTATCTGGGAGTCGGGGGGCTCCAATCAGCCCCAGCATTTT. It specifies CASSHTIWESGGSNQPQHF.

V is TRBV27 and J is TRBJ1-4; D is possibly TRBD1 (5 bases). Trimming shortened V by 7 bases and J by 9 bases, and 21 bases separated the two germline ends. The CDR3 runs to 15 residues. Germline CDR1 MNHEY, CDR2 SMNVEV (reference sequence). In DNA, the CDR3 is TGTGCCAGCACCCGGACCGTGCCGGGGGATAAAAAACTGTTTTTT. Protein product: CASTRTVPGDKKLFF. The full variable domain, completed using reference TRBV27 and TRBJ1-4, is EAQVTQNPRYLITVTGKKLTVTCSQNMNHEYMSWYRQDPGLGLRQIYYSMNVEVTDKGDVPEGYKVSRKEKRNFPLILESPSPNQTSLYFCASTRTVPGDKKLFFGSGTQLSVL.

This chain links TRBV4-1 with TRBJ2-4; TRBD1 aligns across 7 bases. The CDR3 has 16 amino acids. Germline CDR1 is MGHRA and CDR2 is YSYEKL. The junction had 11 bases not matched to a gene; V was cut back by 3 bases and J by 6 bases. Here the CDR3 reads CASSQPTRDRRNIQYF. The CDR3 DNA follows: TGCGCCAGCAGCCAGCCTACACGGGACAGACGAAACATTCAGTACTTC.

The CDR3 sequence: CASNPTRGHTNQPQHF. CDR3 sequence (DNA): TGTGCCAGCAACCCCACCCGGGGGCACACCAATCAGCCCCAGCATTTT. The chain employs TRBV28 and TRBJ1-5, with D perhaps matching TRBD1 (6 bases). The CDR3 totals 16 residues. Deletions cut 7 bases from V and 3 bases from J, with 19 bases between. Germline CDR1 and CDR2: MDHEN and SYDVKM.

V is TRBV2 and J is TRBJ1-1; D gene unclear. Germline CDR1 SNHLY, CDR2 FYNNEI. There are 12 residues in the CDR3. With 4 bases removed from V and 1 base from J, the gap between germline ends came to 4 bases. CDR3 in amino acids: CASSGENTEAFF. CDR3 bases: TGTGCCAGCAGTGGGGAGAACACTGAAGCTTTCTTT. Combining the CDR3 with reference TRBV2 and TRBJ1-1 gives the whole variable domain EPEVTQTPSHQVTQMGQEVILRCVPISNHLYFYWYRQILGQKVEFLVSFYNNEISEKSEIFDDQFSVERPDGSNFTLKIRSTKLEDSAMYFCASSGENTEAFFGQGTRLTVV.

The rearrangement uses TRBV4-3 and TRBJ1-1; the match to TRBD1 covers 9 bases. Germline-derived CDR1 and CDR2 are LGHNA and YSLEER. The CDR3 extends over 15 amino acids. V was clipped by 2 bases and J by 7 bases; unmatched bases: 8. The CDR3 is CASSQPGQGWGEAFF. The CDR3 DNA follows: TGCGCCAGCAGCCAACCCGGACAGGGGTGGGGTGAAGCTTTCTTT.

The chain has TRBV18 and TRBJ1-1; no definite D call. CDR1 is KGHSH and CDR2 is LQKENI in the germline V gene. Trimming stripped 3 bases from V and 6 bases from J, with 8 bases between. This CDR3 has 12 amino acids. CDR3 in amino acids: CASSPLASEAFF. The CDR3 bases are TGTGCCAGCTCACCCCTGGCCTCTGAAGCTTTCTTT. The full variable domain, in which reference TRBV18 and TRBJ1-1 provide the parts outside the CDR3, is NAGVMQNPRHLVRRRGQEARLRCSPMKGHSHVYWYRQLPEEGLKFMVYLQKENIIDESGMPKERFSAEFPKEGPSILRIQQVVRGDSAAYFCASSPLASEAFFGQGTRLTVV.

V is TRBV19 and J is TRBJ1-2, with D hard to call. V lost 3 bases, J lost 4 bases, and 9 bases lay in between. Germline-derived CDR1 and CDR2 are LNHDA and SQIVND (reference sequence). The CDR3 spans 13 residues. This chain's CDR3 is CASSMGVFYGYTF. In DNA, the CDR3 is TGTGCCAGTAGTATGGGAGTTTTCTATGGCTACACCTTC.

The CDR3 reads CASTPPGVGEKLFF. CDR3 nucleotide sequence: TGTGCCAGCACCCCCCCCGGGGTAGGTGAAAAACTGTTTTTT. The V and J genes are TRBV7-9 and TRBJ1-4, with D uncertain. This CDR3 has 14 amino acids. Trimming cost V 7 bases and J 7 bases, with 16 bases left between them. Germline values: CDR1 SEHNR, CDR2 FQNEAQ (reference sequence).

The V gene is TRBV6-1, the J gene TRBJ2-1, with D perhaps matching TRBD2 (5 bases). The CDR3 totals 17 residues. Trimming left V 3 bases short and J 8 bases short, with 23 bases between. Germline CDR1 is MNHNS and CDR2 is SASEGT. In nucleotides, the CDR3 is TGTGCCAGCAGTGAGTCGGTTGGAGGATCAACGTTGGATGAGCAGTTCTTC. Protein sequence: CASSESVGGSTLDEQFF.

CDR3 region: CASSSGTEKEAFF. The CDR3 nucleotides read TGTGCCAGCAGTTCCGGGACAGAAAAGGAAGCTTTCTTT. The rearrangement links TRBV27 to TRBJ1-1, with TRBD1 matching 7 bases. The CDR3 is made up of 13 amino acids. Germline CDR1 reads MNHEY; CDR2 reads SMNVEV (reference sequence). Trimming at V came to 4 bases and at J to 8 bases, leaving 7 bases not matched to a gene.

This clone was counted a few times. V is TRBV7-8 and J is TRBJ2-1; TRBD2 agrees at 8 bases. Germline V gene lookup returns CDR1 SGHVS and CDR2 FQNEAQ. After removal of 4 bases from V and 5 bases from J, the junction contained 7 bases not matched to a gene. This CDR3 is built from 15 residues. CDR3 nucleotides: TGTGCCAGCAGCTGGCTGACTAGCGCACACAATGAGCAGTTCTTC. Protein product: CASSWLTSAHNEQFF.

Written as DNA, the CDR3 is TGTGCCAGCAGCTTAGCGAGCACAGGGACCTTACGGGCCTATGGCTACACCTTC. Residues: CASSLASTGTLRAYGYTF. The rearrangement joins TRBV7-8 to TRBJ1-2; a weak D match, TRBD1 (6 bases). CDR3 length: 18 amino acids. From germline, CDR1 is SGHVS and CDR2 FQNEAQ. V dropped 0 bases and J dropped 4 bases, with 21 bases sitting between them. Full variable domain (remainder filled in from reference TRBV7-8 and TRBJ1-2): GAGVSQSPRYKVAKRGQDVALRCDPISGHVSLFWYQQALGQGPEFLTYFQNEAQLDKSGLPSDRFFAERPEGSVSTLKIQRTQQEDSAVYLCASSLASTGTLRAYGYTFGSGTRLTVV.

J is TRBJ1-1 and V is TRBV18; no definite D call. Trimming shortened V by 3 bases and J by 0 bases, and 8 bases separated the two germline ends. The CDR3 totals 14 residues. CDR1 is KGHSH, CDR2 LQKENI, per germline. The CDR3 region is CASSPTDMNTEAFF. CDR3 bases: TGTGCCAGCTCACCCACGGATATGAACACTGAAGCTTTCTTT.

The CDR3 region has the DNA TGTGCCAGCAGCCATGGGGCAGGGATGAACACTGAAGCTTTCTTT. Amino acids: CASSHGAGMNTEAFF. The chain has TRBV3-1 (or the pseudogene TRBV3-2) and TRBJ1-1; maybe TRBD1 (5 bases). Germline V gives CDR1 LGHDT, CDR2 YNNKEL (reference sequence). The CDR3 contains 15 residues. With 3 bases removed from V and 0 bases from J, the gap between germline ends came to 11 bases.

The J gene is TRBJ1-5, the V gene TRBV7-6; D gene uncertain. V was shortened by 5 bases and J by 1 base, with 12 bases between the two germline ends. This CDR3 contains 15 residues. Per germline, CDR1 SGHVS and CDR2 FNYEAQ. Written as DNA, the CDR3 is TGTGCCAGCAGCACGTCCCCCGCCAGCAATCAGCCCCAGCATTTT. This translates into CASSTSPASNQPQHF.

This chain joins TRBV11-1 and TRBJ2-7; D is unresolved. Trimming left V 8 bases short and J 4 bases short, with 3 bases between. The germline gives CDR1 SGHAT, CDR2 FQDESV (reference sequence). The CDR3 loop spans 9 amino acids. The CDR3 loop reads CASEYEQYF. The CDR3, as DNA: TGTGCCAGCGAGTACGAGCAGTACTTC.

This sequence joins TRBV5-1 and TRBJ2-3; D unclear. The CDR3 consists of 14 residues. Per germline, CDR1 SGHRS and CDR2 YFSETQ. V was trimmed by 1 base and J by 2 bases, leaving 8 bases between them. The CDR3 nucleotides read TGCGCCAGCAGCTTGAGTTCGGACACAGATACGCAGTATTTT. It specifies CASSLSSDTDTQYF.

Here the CDR3 reads CASSIGQGTFLPTLYNEQFF. CDR3 in DNA: TGTGCCAGTAGTATAGGACAGGGGACTTTCCTTCCCACCCTTTACAATGAGCAGTTCTTC. The chain is built from TRBV19 and TRBJ2-1; TRBD1 aligns across 8 bases. J gave up 4 bases and V 1 base, and 18 bases lay outside the gene matches. This CDR3 has 20 residues. The germline V gene has CDR1 LNHDA and CDR2 SQIVND (reference sequence). The complete variable domain, with remaining parts taken from reference TRBV19 and TRBJ2-1, reads DGGITQSPKYLFRKEGQNVTLSCEQNLNHDAMYWYRQDPGQGLRLIYYSQIVNDFQKGDIAEGYSVSREKKESFPLTVTSAQKNPTAFYLCASSIGQGTFLPTLYNEQFFGPGTRLTVL.

The chain has TRBV4-3 and TRBJ2-1, with 10 bases matching TRBD2. Germline V gene sequence: CDR1 LGHNA, CDR2 YSLEER. The V segment lost 4 bases and the J segment 5 bases; nucleotides outside the gene matches: 8. This CDR3 is built from 16 residues. The CDR3 is CASSLYSGGPNNEQFF. CDR3 in DNA: TGCGCCAGCAGCCTTTATAGCGGGGGGCCAAACAATGAGCAGTTCTTC.

The rearrangement links TRBV5-6 to TRBJ2-3, with 11 bases that match TRBD2. CDR1 SGHDT and CDR2 YYEEEE come from the germline V gene. This CDR3 contains 17 residues. V was clipped by 1 base and J by 0 bases; unmatched bases: 4. CDR3 sequence reads: CASSLYVAGGSTDTQYF. The CDR3 bases are TGTGCCAGCAGCTTGTATGTAGCGGGGGGGAGCACAGATACGCAGTATTTT.

V and J are TRBV19 and TRBJ2-1; 10 bases match TRBD2. The junction had 4 bases not matched to a gene; V was cut back by 4 bases and J by 1 base. The CDR3 sequence is 16 residues long. Germline V gene data show CDR1 as LNHDA and CDR2 as SQIVND (reference sequence). The CDR3 sequence: CASSTIAGGSYNEQFF. The CDR3 nucleotides read TGTGCCAGTAGTACAATAGCGGGGGGTTCCTACAATGAGCAGTTCTTC. Full variable domain (remainder filled in from reference TRBV19 and TRBJ2-1): DGGITQSPKYLFRKEGQNVTLSCEQNLNHDAMYWYRQDPGQGLRLIYYSQIVNDFQKGDIAEGYSVSREKKESFPLTVTSAQKNPTAFYLCASSTIAGGSYNEQFFGPGTRLTVL.